These 18 T cell receptor beta chains came from one sample sequenced in a study of CD8+CD57+ T cells in acquired aplastic anemia. Patients chosen for sequencing had shown CD8+CD57+ cell expansion by flow cytometry. Using genomic DNA as the template, TCR beta VDJ and CDR3 profiling was carried out. A single record per CDR3 protein comes from TCRdb applying MiXCR to the reads. The table has 150,000 to 180,000 distinct CDR3 sequences, less than 60% seen once. The source material was sorted CD4+, CD8+, or CD8+CD57+ T cells (not recorded which) from PBMCs. Receptor source: a human donor with aplastic anemia.

This clonotype was observed a few times. This chain links TRBV6-5 with TRBJ2-3; D is possibly TRBD2 (6 bases). The germline gives CDR1 MNHEY, CDR2 SVGAGI. V was trimmed by 2 bases and J by 5 bases, leaving 17 bases between them. This CDR3 contains 16 residues. The CDR3 sequence: CASSYIGGSGVDTQYF. Here the CDR3 DNA reads TGTGCCAGCAGTTACATCGGGGGTTCGGGGGTAGATACGCAGTATTTT.

The chain joins TRBV15 to TRBJ1-2, with 8 bases fitting TRBD1. There are 17 residues in the CDR3. The germline V gene has CDR1 LNHNV and CDR2 YYDKDF (reference sequence). V trimming: 5 bases; J trimming: 4 bases; junction bases outside the gene matches: 15. In DNA, the CDR3 is TGTGCCACCAGCGTGCCCGGGACAGGAAGCACCGTCTATGGCTACACCTTC. Translation gives CATSVPGTGSTVYGYTF.

The V call is TRBV20-1, the J call TRBJ2-5; D perhaps matches TRBD1 (5 bases). V was cut by 6 bases and J by 5 bases, with 16 bases left in between. The CDR3 extends over 13 amino acids. Per germline, CDR1 DFQATT and CDR2 SNEGSKA (reference sequence). In DNA, the CDR3 is TGCAGTGCCCGAGTAGGGGTGCGGGAGACCCAGTACTTC. It is translated as CSARVGVRETQYF.

This chain joins TRBV19 and TRBJ1-1; D gene unclear. This CDR3 comprises 15 residues. Trimming stripped 3 bases from V and 5 bases from J, with 16 bases between. CDR1 is LNHDA, CDR2 SQIVND, per germline (reference sequence). The CDR3 loop reads CASSIWQAQGTEAFF. The CDR3 DNA reads TGTGCCAGTAGTATCTGGCAGGCGCAAGGTACTGAAGCTTTCTTT. Full variable domain (outside the CDR3, taken from reference TRBV19 and TRBJ1-1): DGGITQSPKYLFRKEGQNVTLSCEQNLNHDAMYWYRQDPGQGLRLIYYSQIVNDFQKGDIAEGYSVSREKKESFPLTVTSAQKNPTAFYLCASSIWQAQGTEAFFGQGTRLTVV.

V and J are TRBV2 and TRBJ2-5; D is unclear. The CDR3 runs to 11 residues. Looked up from germline, CDR1 is SNHLY and CDR2 is FYNNEI. With 5 bases removed from V and 0 bases from J, the gap between germline ends came to 1 base. In nucleotides, the CDR3 is TGTGCCAGCAGTTACCAAGAGACCCAGTACTTC. It encodes CASSYQETQYF. Drawing the rest from reference TRBV2 and TRBJ2-5, the complete variable domain is EPEVTQTPSHQVTQMGQEVILRCVPISNHLYFYWYRQILGQKVEFLVSFYNNEISEKSEIFDDQFSVERPDGSNFTLKIRSTKLEDSAMYFCASSYQETQYFGPGTRLLVL.

The rearrangement links TRBV11-1 to TRBJ1-6; D perhaps matches TRBD1 (6 bases). Germline V gene data show CDR1 as SGHAT and CDR2 as FQDESV (reference sequence). CDR3 length: 16 residues. V lost 5 bases and J 9 bases, leaving 20 bases between the germline ends. Here the CDR3 reads CASSPPGAGLGSPLHF. CDR3 bases: TGTGCCAGCAGCCCCCCAGGGGCCGGATTAGGTTCACCCCTCCACTTT.

This clonotype was detected many times. This chain links TRBV10-3 with TRBJ2-7; 7 bases are shared with TRBD2. V lost 9 bases, J lost 5 bases, and 7 bases stayed unmatched. The germline gives CDR1 ENHRY, CDR2 SYGVKD. The CDR3 runs to 12 residues. The CDR3 bases are TGTGCCATAGACCCCGGGGGGAACGAGCAGTACTTC. Translation: CAIDPGGNEQYF.

The genes are TRBV30 and TRBJ1-5; TRBD1 aligns across 8 bases. The CDR3 is 15 residues long. Germline V gene lookup returns CDR1 GTSNPN and CDR2 SVGIG (reference sequence). After removal of 0 bases from V and 9 bases from J, the junction contained 10 bases not matched to a gene. The CDR3 DNA reads TGTGCCTGGAGTGTATACAAACACGGGACAGGGCCCCAGCATTTT. This codes for CAWSVYKHGTGPQHF.

The rearrangement joins TRBV7-9 to TRBJ1-1; no clear D gene. Germline-derived CDR1 and CDR2 are SEHNR and FQNEAQ (reference sequence). Trimming left V 1 base short and J 0 bases short, with 6 bases between. The CDR3 extends over 14 amino acids. CDR3 DNA sequence: TGTGCCAGCAGCTTAGGCTTCATGAACACTGAAGCTTTCTTT. Protein sequence: CASSLGFMNTEAFF.

The chain combines TRBV7-9 with TRBJ1-5; no clear D gene. V was trimmed by 3 bases and J by 14 bases, leaving 8 bases between them. The CDR3 runs to 10 residues. Germline-derived CDR1 and CDR2 are SEHNR and FQNEAQ (reference sequence). CDR3 bases: TGTGCCAGCAGCTTTGGTGTCGAGCATTTT. Amino acid sequence: CASSFGVEHF.

The V and J genes are TRBV10-3 and TRBJ2-7; 8 positions match TRBD1. V dropped 0 bases and J dropped 0; count of bases not matched to a gene: 1. Germline-derived CDR1 and CDR2 are ENHRY and SYGVKD. This CDR3 contains 15 residues. CDR3 bases: TGTGCCATCAGTGAGTCGACAGGGGTCTCCTACGAGCAGTACTTC. Protein sequence: CAISESTGVSYEQYF.

This clonotype showed up many times. V and J are TRBV29-1 and TRBJ2-1; TRBD2 matches 8 bases. With V trimmed by 6 bases and J by 4 bases, 11 bases remained unmatched. CDR1 and CDR2 from the germline V gene are SQVTM and ANQGSEA. This CDR3 comprises 15 residues. CDR3 sequence: CSVGGAGLDYNEQFF. The CDR3 DNA is TGCAGCGTCGGCGGCGCGGGACTAGATTACAATGAGCAGTTCTTC.

The table lists this clonotype with many counts. The rearrangement links TRBV5-1 to TRBJ2-7; 16 bases are shared with TRBD2. CDR3 length: 19 residues. The V segment lost 0 bases and the J segment 3 bases; nucleotides outside the gene matches: 9. Looked up from germline, CDR1 is SGHRS and CDR2 is YFSETQ. The CDR3 loop reads CASSLVLGTSGGAYYEQYF. DNA for the CDR3: TGCGCCAGCAGCTTGGTACTCGGGACTAGCGGGGGGGCGTACTACGAGCAGTACTTC.

The chain links TRBV19 to TRBJ1-5, with no clear D. Between the trimmed V and J ends, which lost 2 bases and 2 bases, there was a span of 10 bases. Germline V gene lookup returns CDR1 LNHDA and CDR2 SQIVND (reference sequence). This CDR3 has 15 residues. CDR3 in DNA: TGTGCCAGTAGTATACAAGGCTATGGCAATCAGCCCCAGCATTTT. This gives the protein CASSIQGYGNQPQHF.

V gene TRBV2 combines with J gene TRBJ1-5; unclear D gene. Germline lookup yields CDR1 SNHLY and CDR2 FYNNEI. With 8 bases removed from V and 0 bases from J, the gap between germline ends came to 8 bases. The CDR3 covers 13 residues. The CDR3 DNA sequence: TGTGCCAGCCGTCGAGATAGCAATCAGCCCCAGCATTTT. Translation gives CASRRDSNQPQHF.

The chain couples TRBV24-1 to TRBJ2-3, with 7 nucleotides matching TRBD2. This CDR3 has 16 amino acids. Germline CDR1 and CDR2: KGHDR and SFDVKD. After removal of 7 bases from V and 0 bases from J, the junction contained 9 bases not matched to a gene. The CDR3 spells CATSDPSGPSTDTQYF. CDR3 DNA sequence: TGTGCCACCAGCGATCCTAGCGGACCTAGCACAGATACGCAGTATTTT.

V is TRBV24-1 and J is TRBJ2-7; weak D call: TRBD1 (6 bases). V shed 7 bases and J shed 1 base, with 16 bases lying between them. In germline, CDR1 is KGHDR, CDR2 SFDVKD. The CDR3 spans 15 residues. The chain's CDR3 is CATREAGTPSYEQYF. CDR3 coding DNA: TGTGCCACCAGGGAAGCCGGGACACCTTCCTACGAGCAGTACTTC.

This chain links TRBV2 with TRBJ2-1, with D possibly matching TRBD2 (6 bases). V was clipped by 2 bases and J by 10 bases, with 15 bases between them. The germline V gene encodes CDR1 SNHLY and CDR2 FYNNEI. This CDR3 is 14 amino acids long. CDR3 in amino acids: CASSEYLSGREQFF. For the CDR3, the DNA is TGTGCCAGCAGTGAATACTTGAGTGGGAGGGAGCAGTTCTTC. Supplemented by reference TRBV2 and TRBJ2-1, the full variable domain reads EPEVTQTPSHQVTQMGQEVILRCVPISNHLYFYWYRQILGQKVEFLVSFYNNEISEKSEIFDDQFSVERPDGSNFTLKIRSTKLEDSAMYFCASSEYLSGREQFFGPGTRLTVL.